This TCR beta chain stems from a study of shared clonotypes between healthy human individuals. Background on the study: A couple of female and a few male donors aged 18 to 49 were enrolled.

Between the trimmed V and J ends, which lost 4 bases and 5 bases, there was a span of 16 bases. Germline V CDR1 and CDR2: SGHDT, YYEEEE. The CDR3 spans 14 residues. Clones were sequenced by immunoSEQ multiplex PCR, and TCRdb holds only the in-frame ones, with some missing. The sample carries about 2 million clones, about 95% recorded once. Terminally differentiated effector memory CD45RA+ cells were excluded by CCR7 positive selection of CD45RO-negative cells. The clonotype was recovered from a man younger than 30 in good health. The V gene is TRBV5-6, the J gene TRBJ2-7; D uncertain. The source material was naive CD8+ T cells sorted from blood. The CDR3 DNA reads TGTGCCAGCAGCCACGTCACCCGACACGACGAGCAGTACTTC. This codes for CASSHVTRHDEQYF.